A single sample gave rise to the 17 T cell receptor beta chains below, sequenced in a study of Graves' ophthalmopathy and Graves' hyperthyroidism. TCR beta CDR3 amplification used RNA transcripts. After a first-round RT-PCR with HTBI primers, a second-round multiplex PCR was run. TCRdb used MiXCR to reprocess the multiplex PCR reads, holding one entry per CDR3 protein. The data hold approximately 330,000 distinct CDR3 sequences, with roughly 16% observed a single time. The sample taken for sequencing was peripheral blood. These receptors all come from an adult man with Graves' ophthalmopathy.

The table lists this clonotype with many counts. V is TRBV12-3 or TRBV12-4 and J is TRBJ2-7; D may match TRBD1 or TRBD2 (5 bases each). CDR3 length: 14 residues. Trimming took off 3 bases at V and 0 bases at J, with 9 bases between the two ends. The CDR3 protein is CASSFGTSSYEQYF. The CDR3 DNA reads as TGTGCCAGCAGTTTCGGGACGAGCTCCTACGAGCAGTACTTC.

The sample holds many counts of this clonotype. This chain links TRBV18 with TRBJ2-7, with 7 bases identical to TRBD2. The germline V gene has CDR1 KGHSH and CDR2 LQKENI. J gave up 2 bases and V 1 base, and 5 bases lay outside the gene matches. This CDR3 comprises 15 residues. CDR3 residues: CASSPLLAAPYEQYF. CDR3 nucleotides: TGTGCCAGCTCACCACTCCTAGCGGCCCCCTACGAGCAGTACTTC.

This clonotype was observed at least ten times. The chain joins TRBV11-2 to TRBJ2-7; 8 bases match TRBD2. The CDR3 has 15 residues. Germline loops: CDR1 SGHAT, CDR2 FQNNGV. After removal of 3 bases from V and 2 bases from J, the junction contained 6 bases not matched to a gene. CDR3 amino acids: CASSFGLAGPYEQYF. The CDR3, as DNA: TGTGCCAGCAGCTTTGGTCTAGCGGGTCCCTACGAGCAGTACTTC.

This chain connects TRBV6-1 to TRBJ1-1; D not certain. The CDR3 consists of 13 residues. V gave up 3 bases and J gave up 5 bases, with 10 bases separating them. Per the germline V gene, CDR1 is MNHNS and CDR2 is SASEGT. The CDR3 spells CASSDQEATEAFF. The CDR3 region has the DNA TGTGCCAGCAGTGATCAAGAGGCGACTGAAGCTTTCTTT.

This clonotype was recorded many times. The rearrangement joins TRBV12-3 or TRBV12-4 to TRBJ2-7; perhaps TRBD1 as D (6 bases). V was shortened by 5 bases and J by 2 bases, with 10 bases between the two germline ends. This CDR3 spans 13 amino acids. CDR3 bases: TGTGCCAGCAGTGGACAGACACCCTACGAGCAGTACTTC. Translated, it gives CASSGQTPYEQYF.

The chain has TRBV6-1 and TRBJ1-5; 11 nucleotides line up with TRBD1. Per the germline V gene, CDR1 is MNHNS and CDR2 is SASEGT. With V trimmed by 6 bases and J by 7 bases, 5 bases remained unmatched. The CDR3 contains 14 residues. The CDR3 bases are TGTGCCAGCAGGGGACAGGGGGATTGGCAGCCCCAGCATTTT. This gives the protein CASRGQGDWQPQHF.

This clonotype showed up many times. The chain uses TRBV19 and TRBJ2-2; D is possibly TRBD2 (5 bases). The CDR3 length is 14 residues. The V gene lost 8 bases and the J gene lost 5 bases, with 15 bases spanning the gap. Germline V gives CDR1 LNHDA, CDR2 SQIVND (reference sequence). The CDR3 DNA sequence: TGTGCCAGTGCGTCCGGACTGCCAACCGGGGAGCTGTTTTTT. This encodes CASASGLPTGELFF.

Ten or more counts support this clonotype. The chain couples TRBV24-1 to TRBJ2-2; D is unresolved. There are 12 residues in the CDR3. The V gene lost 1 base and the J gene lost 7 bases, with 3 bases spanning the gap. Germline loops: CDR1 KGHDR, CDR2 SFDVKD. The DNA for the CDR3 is TGTGCCACCAGTGATTTCTACGGGGAGCTGTTTTTT. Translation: CATSDFYGELFF.

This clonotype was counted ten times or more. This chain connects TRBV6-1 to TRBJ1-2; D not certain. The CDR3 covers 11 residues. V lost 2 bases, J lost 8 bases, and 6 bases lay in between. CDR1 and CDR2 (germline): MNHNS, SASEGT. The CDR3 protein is CASSENGGYTF. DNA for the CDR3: TGTGCCAGCAGTGAAAACGGGGGCTACACCTTC.

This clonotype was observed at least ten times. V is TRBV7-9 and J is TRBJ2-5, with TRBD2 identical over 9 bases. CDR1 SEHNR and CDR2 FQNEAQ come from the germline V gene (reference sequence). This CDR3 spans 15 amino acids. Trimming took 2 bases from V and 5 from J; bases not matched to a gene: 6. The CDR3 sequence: CASSLRAGGRETQYF. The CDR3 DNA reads TGTGCCAGCAGCTTACGCGCGGGAGGGCGTGAGACCCAGTACTTC.

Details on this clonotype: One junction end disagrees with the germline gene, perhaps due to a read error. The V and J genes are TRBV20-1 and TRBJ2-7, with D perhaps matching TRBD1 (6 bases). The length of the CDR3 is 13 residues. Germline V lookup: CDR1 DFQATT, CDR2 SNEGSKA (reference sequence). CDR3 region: CSASIPGAYEQSF. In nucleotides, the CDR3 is TGCAGTGCTAGTATCCCAGGGGCCTACGAGCAGTCCTTC.

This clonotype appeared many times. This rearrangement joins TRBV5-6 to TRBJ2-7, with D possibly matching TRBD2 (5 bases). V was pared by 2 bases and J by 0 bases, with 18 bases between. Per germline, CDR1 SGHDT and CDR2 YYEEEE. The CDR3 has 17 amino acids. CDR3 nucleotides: TGTGCCAGCAGCTTTCCATCATCGGGGTCCAGCTCCTACGAGCAGTACTTC. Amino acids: CASSFPSSGSSSYEQYF.

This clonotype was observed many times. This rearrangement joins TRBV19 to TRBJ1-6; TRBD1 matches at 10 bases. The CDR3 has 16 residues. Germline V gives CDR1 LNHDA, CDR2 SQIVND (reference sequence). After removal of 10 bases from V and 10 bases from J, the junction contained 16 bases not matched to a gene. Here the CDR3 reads CATQDRGRGKDSPLHF. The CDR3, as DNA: TGTGCCACCCAAGACAGGGGGCGCGGGAAGGACTCACCCCTCCACTTT.

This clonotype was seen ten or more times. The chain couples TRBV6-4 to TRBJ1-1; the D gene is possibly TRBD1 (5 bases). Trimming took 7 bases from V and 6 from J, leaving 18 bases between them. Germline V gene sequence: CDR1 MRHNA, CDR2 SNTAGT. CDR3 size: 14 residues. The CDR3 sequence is CASTPDRGYSEAFF. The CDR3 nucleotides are TGTGCCAGCACCCCCGACAGAGGTTACTCTGAAGCTTTCTTT.

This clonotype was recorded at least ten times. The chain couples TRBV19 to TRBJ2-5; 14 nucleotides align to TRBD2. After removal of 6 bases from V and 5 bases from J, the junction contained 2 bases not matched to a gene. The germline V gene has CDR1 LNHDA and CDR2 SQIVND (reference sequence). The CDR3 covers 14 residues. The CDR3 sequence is CASRGLAGVETQYF. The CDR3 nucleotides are TGTGCCAGTAGGGGACTAGCGGGAGTTGAGACCCAGTACTTC.

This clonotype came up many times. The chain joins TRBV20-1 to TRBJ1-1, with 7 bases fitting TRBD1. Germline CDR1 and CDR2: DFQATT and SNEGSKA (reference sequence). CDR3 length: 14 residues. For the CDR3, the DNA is TGCAGCCCTAGAAGGGGGCAACTGAACACTGAAGCTTTCTTT. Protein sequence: CSPRRGQLNTEAFF.

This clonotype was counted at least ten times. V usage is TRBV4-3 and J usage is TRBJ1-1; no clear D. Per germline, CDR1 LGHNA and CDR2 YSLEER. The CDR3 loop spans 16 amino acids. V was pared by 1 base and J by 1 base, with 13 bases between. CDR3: CASSQAVGSSNTEAFF. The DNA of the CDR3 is TGCGCCAGCAGCCAAGCTGTAGGGAGCTCGAACACTGAAGCTTTCTTT.